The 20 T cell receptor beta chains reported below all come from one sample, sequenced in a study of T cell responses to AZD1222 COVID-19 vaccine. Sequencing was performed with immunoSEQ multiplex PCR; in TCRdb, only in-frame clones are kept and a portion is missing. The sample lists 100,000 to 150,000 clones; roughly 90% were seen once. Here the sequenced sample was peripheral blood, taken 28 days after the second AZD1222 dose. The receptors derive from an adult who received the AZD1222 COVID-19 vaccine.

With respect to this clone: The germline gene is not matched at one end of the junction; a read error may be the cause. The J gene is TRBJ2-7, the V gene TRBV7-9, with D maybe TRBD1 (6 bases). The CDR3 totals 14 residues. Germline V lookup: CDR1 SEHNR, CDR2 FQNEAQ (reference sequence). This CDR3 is CASSLGGGSYEQYF. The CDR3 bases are TGTGCCAGCAGTTTAGGGGGTGGCTCCTACGAGCAGTACTTC.

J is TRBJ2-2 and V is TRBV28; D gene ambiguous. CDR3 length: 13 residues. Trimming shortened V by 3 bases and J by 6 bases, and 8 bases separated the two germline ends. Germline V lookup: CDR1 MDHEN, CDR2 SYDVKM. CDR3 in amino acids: CASSFLSAGELFF. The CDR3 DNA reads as TGTGCCAGCAGTTTTTTATCGGCCGGGGAGCTGTTTTTT.

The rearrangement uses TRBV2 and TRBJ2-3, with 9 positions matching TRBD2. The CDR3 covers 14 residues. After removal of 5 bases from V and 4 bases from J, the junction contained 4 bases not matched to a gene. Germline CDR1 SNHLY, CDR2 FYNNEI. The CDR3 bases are TGTGCCAGCAGTATAGCGGGAGTTTCAGATACGCAGTATTTT. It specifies CASSIAGVSDTQYF.

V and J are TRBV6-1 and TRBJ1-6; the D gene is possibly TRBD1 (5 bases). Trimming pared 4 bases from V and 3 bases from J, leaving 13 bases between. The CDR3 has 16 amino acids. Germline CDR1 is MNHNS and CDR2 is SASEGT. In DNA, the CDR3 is TGTGCCAGCAGTGCCCGGGGAGGGGTCTATAATTCACCCCTCCACTTT. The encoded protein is CASSARGGVYNSPLHF.

The CDR3 loop reads CASSSILGPDTQYF. CDR3 nucleotide sequence: TGTGCCAGCAGCTCAATTCTGGGGCCGGATACGCAGTATTTT. The chain links TRBV7-2 to TRBJ2-3; TRBD1 might be the D (5 bases). The V end lost 4 bases, the J end lost 6 bases, and 14 bases lay between the germline ends. The CDR3 covers 14 residues. Germline lookup yields CDR1 SGHTA and CDR2 FQGNSA.

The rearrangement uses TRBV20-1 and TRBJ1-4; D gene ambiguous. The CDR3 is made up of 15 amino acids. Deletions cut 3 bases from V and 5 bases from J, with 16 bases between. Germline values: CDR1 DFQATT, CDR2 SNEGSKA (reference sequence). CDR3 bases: TGCAGTGCTAGTCTGTGGCAGGCGAAGAATGAAAAACTGTTTTTT. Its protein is CSASLWQAKNEKLFF.

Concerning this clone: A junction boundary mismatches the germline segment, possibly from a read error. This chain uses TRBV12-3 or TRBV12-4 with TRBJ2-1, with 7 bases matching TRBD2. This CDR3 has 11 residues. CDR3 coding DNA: TGTGCCAGCAGGTTAGCGGGTGAGCAGTTCTTC. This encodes CASRLAGEQFF.

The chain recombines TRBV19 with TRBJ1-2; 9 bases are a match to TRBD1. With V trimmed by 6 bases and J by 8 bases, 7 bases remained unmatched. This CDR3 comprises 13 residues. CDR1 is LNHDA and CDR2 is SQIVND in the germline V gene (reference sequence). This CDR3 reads CASSLRDRAGYTF. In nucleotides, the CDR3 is TGTGCCAGTAGCCTCCGGGACAGGGCGGGCTACACCTTC.

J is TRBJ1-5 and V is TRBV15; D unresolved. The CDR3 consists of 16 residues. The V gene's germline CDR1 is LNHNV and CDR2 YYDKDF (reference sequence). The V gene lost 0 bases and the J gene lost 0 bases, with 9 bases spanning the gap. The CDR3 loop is CATSRDSPYSNQPQHF. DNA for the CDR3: TGTGCCACCAGCAGAGATTCCCCCTATAGCAATCAGCCCCAGCATTTT.

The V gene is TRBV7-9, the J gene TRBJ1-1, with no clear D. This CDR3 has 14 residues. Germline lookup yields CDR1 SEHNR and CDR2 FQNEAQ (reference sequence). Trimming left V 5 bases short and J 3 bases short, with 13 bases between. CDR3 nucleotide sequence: TGTGCCAGCAGCCCACCGGGAGGGTACACTGAAGCTTTCTTT. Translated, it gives CASSPPGGYTEAFF.

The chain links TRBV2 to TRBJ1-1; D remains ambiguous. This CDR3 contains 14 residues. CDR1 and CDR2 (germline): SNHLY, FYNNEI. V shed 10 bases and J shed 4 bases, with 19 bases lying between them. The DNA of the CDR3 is TGTGCCAACGTACGGCAGGCCGCCAGCACTGAAGCTTTCTTT. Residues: CANVRQAASTEAFF.

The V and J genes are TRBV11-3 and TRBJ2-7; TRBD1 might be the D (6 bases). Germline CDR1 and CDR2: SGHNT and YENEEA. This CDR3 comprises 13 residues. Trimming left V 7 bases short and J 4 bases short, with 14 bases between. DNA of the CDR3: TGTGCCAGCAACTGGGACACTGAGTACGAGCAGTACTTC. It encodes CASNWDTEYEQYF.

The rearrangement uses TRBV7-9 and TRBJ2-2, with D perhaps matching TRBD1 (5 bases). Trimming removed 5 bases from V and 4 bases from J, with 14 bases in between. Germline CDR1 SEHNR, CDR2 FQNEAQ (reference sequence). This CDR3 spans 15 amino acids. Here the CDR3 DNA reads TGTGCCAGCAGCCCACGTACAGGTCGCACCGGGGAGCTGTTTTTT. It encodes CASSPRTGRTGELFF.

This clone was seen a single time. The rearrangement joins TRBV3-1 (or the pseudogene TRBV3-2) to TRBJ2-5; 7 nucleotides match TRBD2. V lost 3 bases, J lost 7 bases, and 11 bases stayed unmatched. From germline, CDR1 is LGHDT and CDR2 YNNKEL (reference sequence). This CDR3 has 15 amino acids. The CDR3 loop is CASSHKRDRHGTQYF. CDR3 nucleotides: TGTGCCAGCAGCCATAAGCGGGACCGTCATGGGACCCAGTACTTC.

The CDR3 spells CASSLDDSYEQYF. The DNA of the CDR3 is TGTGCCAGCAGCTTGGACGACTCCTACGAGCAGTACTTC. The V gene is TRBV11-3, the J gene TRBJ2-7; D gene ambiguous. V was shortened by 3 bases and J by 0 bases, with 6 bases between the two germline ends. CDR1 SGHNT and CDR2 YENEEA come from the germline V gene. This CDR3 contains 13 residues.

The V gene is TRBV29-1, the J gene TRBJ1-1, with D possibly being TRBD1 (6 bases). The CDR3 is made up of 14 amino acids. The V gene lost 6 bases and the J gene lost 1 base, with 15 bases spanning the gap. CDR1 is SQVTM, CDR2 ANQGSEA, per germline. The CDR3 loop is CSVGSGQKNTEAFF. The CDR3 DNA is TGCAGCGTCGGGAGCGGACAGAAGAACACTGAAGCTTTCTTT.

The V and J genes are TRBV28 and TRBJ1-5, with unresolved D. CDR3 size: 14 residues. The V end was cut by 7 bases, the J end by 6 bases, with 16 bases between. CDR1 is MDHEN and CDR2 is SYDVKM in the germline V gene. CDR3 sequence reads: CASTLGSGAQPQHF. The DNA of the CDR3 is TGTGCCAGCACCCTAGGGTCGGGCGCTCAGCCCCAGCATTTT.

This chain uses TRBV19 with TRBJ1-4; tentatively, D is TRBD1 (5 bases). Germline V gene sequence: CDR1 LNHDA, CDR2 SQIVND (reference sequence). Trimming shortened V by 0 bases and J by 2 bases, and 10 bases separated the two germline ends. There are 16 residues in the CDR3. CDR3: CASSIDQEGTNEKLFF. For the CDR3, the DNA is TGTGCCAGTAGTATAGATCAGGAGGGGACTAATGAAAAACTGTTTTTT. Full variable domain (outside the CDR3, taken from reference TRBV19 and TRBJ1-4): DGGITQSPKYLFRKEGQNVTLSCEQNLNHDAMYWYRQDPGQGLRLIYYSQIVNDFQKGDIAEGYSVSREKKESFPLTVTSAQKNPTAFYLCASSIDQEGTNEKLFFGSGTQLSVL.

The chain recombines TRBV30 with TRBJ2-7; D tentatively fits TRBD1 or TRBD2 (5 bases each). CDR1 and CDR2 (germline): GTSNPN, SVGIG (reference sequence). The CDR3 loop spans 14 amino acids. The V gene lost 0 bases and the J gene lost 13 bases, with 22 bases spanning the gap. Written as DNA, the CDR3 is TGTGCCTGGAGTGTGACCTTCAAGGGGACCGGTAACTACTTC. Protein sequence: CAWSVTFKGTGNYF.

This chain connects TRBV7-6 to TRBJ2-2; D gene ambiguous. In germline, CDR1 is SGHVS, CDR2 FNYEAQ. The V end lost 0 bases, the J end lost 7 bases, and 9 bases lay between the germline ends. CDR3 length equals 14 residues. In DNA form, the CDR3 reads TGTGCCAGCAGCTTAGCACCACAAGTCGGGGAGCTGTTTTTT. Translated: CASSLAPQVGELFF.